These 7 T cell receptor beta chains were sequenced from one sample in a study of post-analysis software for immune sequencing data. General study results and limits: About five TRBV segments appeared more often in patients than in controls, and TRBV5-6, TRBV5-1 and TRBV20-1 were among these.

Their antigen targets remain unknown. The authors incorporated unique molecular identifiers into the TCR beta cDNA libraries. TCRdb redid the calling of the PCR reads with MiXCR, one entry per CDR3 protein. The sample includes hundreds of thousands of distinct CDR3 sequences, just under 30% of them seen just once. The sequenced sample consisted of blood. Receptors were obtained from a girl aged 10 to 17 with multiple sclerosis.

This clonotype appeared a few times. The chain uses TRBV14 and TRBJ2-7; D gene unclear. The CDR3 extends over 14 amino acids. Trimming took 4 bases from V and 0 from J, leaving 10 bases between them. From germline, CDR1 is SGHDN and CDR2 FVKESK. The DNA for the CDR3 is TGTGCCAGCAGCCGACCGGGTTTCTCCTACGAGCAGTACTTC. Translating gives CASSRPGFSYEQYF.

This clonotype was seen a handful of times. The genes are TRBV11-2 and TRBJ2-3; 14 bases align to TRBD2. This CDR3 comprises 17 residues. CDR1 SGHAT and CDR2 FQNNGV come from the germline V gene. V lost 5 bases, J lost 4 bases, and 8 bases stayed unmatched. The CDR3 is CASSPRLAGGTADTQYF. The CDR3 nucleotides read TGTGCCAGCAGCCCGCGACTAGCGGGAGGGACAGCAGATACGCAGTATTTT.

CDR3 loop: CSVGGQTSPRAQYF. The CDR3 DNA reads as TGCAGCGTCGGGGGACAGACGTCGCCTAGGGCGCAGTATTTT. The chain links TRBV29-1 to TRBJ2-3; D perhaps matches TRBD1 (7 bases). The CDR3 consists of 14 residues. Trimming stripped 6 bases from V and 10 bases from J, with 23 bases between. CDR1 SQVTM and CDR2 ANQGSEA come from the germline V gene.

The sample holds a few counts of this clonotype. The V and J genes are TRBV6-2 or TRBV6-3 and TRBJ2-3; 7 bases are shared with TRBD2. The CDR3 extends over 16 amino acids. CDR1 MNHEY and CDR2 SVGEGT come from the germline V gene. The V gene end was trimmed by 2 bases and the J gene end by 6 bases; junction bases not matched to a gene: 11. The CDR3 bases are TGTGCCAGCAGTTACCCTGTTGGGGGGGTCACGGATACGCAGTATTTT. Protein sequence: CASSYPVGGVTDTQYF.

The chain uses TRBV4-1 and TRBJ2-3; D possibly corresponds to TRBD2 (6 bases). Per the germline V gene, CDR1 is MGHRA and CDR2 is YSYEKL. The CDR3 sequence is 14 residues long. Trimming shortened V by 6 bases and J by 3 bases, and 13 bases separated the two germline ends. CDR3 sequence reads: CASRDQGRTDTQYF. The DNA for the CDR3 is TGCGCCAGCAGGGACCAAGGGAGGACAGATACGCAGTATTTT.

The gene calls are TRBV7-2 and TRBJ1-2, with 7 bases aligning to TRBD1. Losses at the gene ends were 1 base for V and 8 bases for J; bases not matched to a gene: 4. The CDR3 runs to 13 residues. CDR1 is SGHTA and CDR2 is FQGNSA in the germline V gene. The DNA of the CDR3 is TGTGCCAGCAGCTTAGGGACAGGATGGGGCTACACCTTC. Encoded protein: CASSLGTGWGYTF.

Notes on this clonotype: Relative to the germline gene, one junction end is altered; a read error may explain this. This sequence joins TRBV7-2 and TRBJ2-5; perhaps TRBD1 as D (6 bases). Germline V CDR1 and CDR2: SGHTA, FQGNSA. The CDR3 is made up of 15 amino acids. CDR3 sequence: CAGSLAGTNQETQYF. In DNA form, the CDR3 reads TGTGCCGGCAGCTTAGCCGGGACAAACCAAGAGACCCAGTACTTC.